The 20 T cell receptor beta chains listed next were all sequenced from one sample in a study of cytomegalovirus exposure and HLA in healthy donors. It was with 60 Vbeta and 13 Jbeta primers that the PCR ran. The data were produced by immunoSEQ multiplex PCR, yet TCRdb's version contains in-frame clones alone and is incomplete. The repertoire has 100,000 or so clones, approximately 72% of them found once; the top ten carry roughly 9.1%. Sequencing used PBMCs. All receptors come from a man in his thirties or forties in good health and CMV-seropositive.

This clone has a handful of counts. For the CDR3, the DNA is TGTGCCAGAAGCTTGGCCCGAGGGCACTCTGGAAACACCATATATTTT. This gives the protein CARSLARGHSGNTIYF. The chain recombines TRBV5-3 with TRBJ1-3; D is unresolved. TRBV5-3 is marked as an open reading frame, function uncertain. The germline V and J ends were trimmed by 0 bases and 0 bases, with 10 bases remaining between them. There are 16 residues in the CDR3.

This clone came up a few times. The genes are TRBV6-5 and TRBJ1-1; no firm D call. CDR1 MNHEY and CDR2 SVGAGI come from the germline V gene. V was pared by 2 bases and J by 6 bases, with 10 bases between. There are 13 residues in the CDR3. The CDR3 DNA reads TGTGCCAGCAGTTACGGTGAGAGGGCTGAAGCTTTCTTT. Protein sequence: CASSYGERAEAFF.

This rearrangement joins TRBV6-4 to TRBJ2-3; 11 bases are a match to TRBD2. CDR1 MRHNA and CDR2 SNTAGT come from the germline V gene. The CDR3 runs to 16 residues. V gave up 0 bases and J gave up 5 bases; unmatched junction bases: 4. CDR3: CASSDSVAGGIDTQYF. CDR3 bases: TGTGCCAGCAGTGACTCGGTAGCGGGGGGGATAGATACGCAGTATTTT.

The chain couples TRBV18 to TRBJ2-5; TRBD1 aligns across 7 bases. The CDR3 loop spans 11 amino acids. CDR1 and CDR2 (germline): KGHSH, LQKENI. Trimming took 5 bases from V and 11 from J; bases not matched to a gene: 5. As DNA, the CDR3 is TGTGCCAGCTCAGGGGACAGAGAGCAGTACTTC. It yields the protein CASSGDREQYF.

CDR3 sequence reads: CASMGQLYEQYF. The CDR3 DNA reads as TGTGCCAGCATGGGCCAACTCTACGAGCAGTACTTC. The genes are TRBV2 and TRBJ2-7; D remains unclear. The CDR3 extends over 12 amino acids. The V end lost 7 bases, the J end lost 3 bases, and 10 bases lay between the germline ends. Germline V gene data show CDR1 as SNHLY and CDR2 as FYNNEI. Variable domain in full (rest from reference TRBV2 and TRBJ2-7): EPEVTQTPSHQVTQMGQEVILRCVPISNHLYFYWYRQILGQKVEFLVSFYNNEISEKSEIFDDQFSVERPDGSNFTLKIRSTKLEDSAMYFCASMGQLYEQYFGPGTRLTVT.

The chain recombines TRBV27 with TRBJ2-1; 8 bases are shared with TRBD2. This CDR3 has 16 amino acids. Germline V CDR1 and CDR2: MNHEY, SMNVEV (reference sequence). J was trimmed by 5 bases and V by 8 bases; bases with no gene match: 14. CDR3 bases: TGTGCCAGCGCCTTAGGCAGGCGGGGGGATAACAATGAGCAGTTCTTC. It translates to CASALGRRGDNNEQFF.

The chain recombines TRBV19 with TRBJ1-2, with 10 bases matching TRBD1. CDR3 size: 17 residues. Trimming removed 0 bases from V and 7 bases from J; junction bases left unmatched: 11. CDR1 is LNHDA and CDR2 is SQIVND in the germline V gene (reference sequence). Here the CDR3 DNA reads TGTGCCAGTAGTATAGAGTGGCCGGGACAGGGGTCTGGTGGCTACACCTTC. It is translated as CASSIEWPGQGSGGYTF.

The rearrangement uses TRBV6-5 and TRBJ2-2; a weak D match, TRBD1 (6 bases). Trimming pared 7 bases from V and 4 bases from J, leaving 10 bases between. Germline V gene lookup returns CDR1 MNHEY and CDR2 SVGAGI. CDR3 length equals 13 residues. Here the CDR3 reads CASKRGGTGELFF. Here the CDR3 DNA reads TGTGCCAGCAAAAGAGGGGGCACCGGGGAGCTGTTTTTT.

Here the CDR3 reads CASSYLQKSGNTIYF. The CDR3 DNA follows: TGTGCCAGCAGTTACTTACAGAAATCTGGAAACACCATATATTTT. The chain couples TRBV6-5 to TRBJ1-3; the D is unclear. Germline V gene lookup returns CDR1 MNHEY and CDR2 SVGAGI. Trimming shortened V by 1 base and J by 1 base, and 8 bases separated the two germline ends. This CDR3 region has 15 residues.

The rearrangement uses TRBV4-1 and TRBJ2-5, with 14 bases identical to TRBD2. V was clipped by 2 bases and J by 2 bases; unmatched bases: 7. The CDR3 runs to 18 residues. Germline loops: CDR1 MGHRA, CDR2 YSYEKL. The CDR3 region is CASSQSPGLAGEQETQYF. CDR3 DNA: TGCGCCAGCAGCCAAAGTCCGGGACTAGCGGGGGAACAAGAGACCCAGTACTTC.

This chain connects TRBV10-3 to TRBJ2-1, with D possibly matching TRBD2 (7 bases). Deletions cut 8 bases from V and 3 bases from J, with 17 bases between. Per germline, CDR1 ENHRY and CDR2 SYGVKD. The CDR3 length is 15 residues. The CDR3 loop is CAIQMGGGLYNEQFF. The CDR3 DNA is TGTGCCATCCAAATGGGCGGGGGCCTCTACAATGAGCAGTTCTTC.

V usage is TRBV30 and J usage is TRBJ2-3, with TRBD1 identical over 8 bases. This CDR3 has 14 amino acids. With 4 bases clipped from V and 0 bases from J, the junction kept 3 bases outside the gene matches. Germline lookup yields CDR1 GTSNPN and CDR2 SVGIG (reference sequence). The CDR3 region has the DNA TGTGCCTGGACAAACAGGGGGAGCACAGATACGCAGTATTTT. It yields the protein CAWTNRGSTDTQYF.

The chain combines TRBV5-1 with TRBJ2-1, with a tentative D call TRBD2 (6 bases). Trimming shortened V by 0 bases and J by 8 bases, and 9 bases separated the two germline ends. Per the germline V gene, CDR1 is SGHRS and CDR2 is YFSETQ. The CDR3 runs 13 residues. In DNA form, the CDR3 reads TGCGCCAGCAGCTTGGAAGGGGACTATGAGCAGTTCTTC. The encoded protein is CASSLEGDYEQFF.

CDR3 nucleotides: TGTGCCTGGAGTGTACGGGGGGTAGGCCCCTACGAGCAGTACTTC. It codes for CAWSVRGVGPYEQYF. This sequence joins TRBV30 and TRBJ2-7; 7 positions match TRBD2. The CDR3 is 15 residues long. J lost 2 bases, V lost 0 bases, and 7 bases had no gene match. CDR1 is GTSNPN, CDR2 SVGIG, per germline (reference sequence). Combining the CDR3 with reference TRBV30 and TRBJ2-7 gives the whole variable domain SQTIHQWPATLVQPVGSPLSLECTVEGTSNPNLYWYRQAAGRGLQLLFYSVGIGQISSEVPQNLSASRPQDRQFILSSKKLLLSDSGFYLCAWSVRGVGPYEQYFGPGTRLTVT.

The chain joins TRBV28 to TRBJ1-6; 7 nucleotides line up with TRBD1. The CDR3 is 17 amino acids. Germline V gene data show CDR1 as MDHEN and CDR2 as SYDVKM. Trimming at V came to 5 bases and at J to 6 bases, leaving 13 bases not matched to a gene. Here the CDR3 DNA reads TGTGCCAGCAGTCCACGGACAGGAGTCAGTTTTAATTCACCCCTCCACTTT. Translated, it gives CASSPRTGVSFNSPLHF.

About this clone itself: Other DNA sequences in the sample encode the same CDR3. CDR3 region: CSVPLTGPQETQYF. As DNA, the CDR3 is TGCAGCGTACCGCTGACAGGGCCCCAAGAGACCCAGTACTTC. The chain uses TRBV29-1 and TRBJ2-5; 7 bases map to TRBD1. CDR3 length: 14 residues. V was clipped by 6 bases and J by 1 base; unmatched bases: 8. Germline lookup yields CDR1 SQVTM and CDR2 ANQGSEA.

V gene TRBV7-9 combines with J gene TRBJ1-5; D gene unclear. V was pared by 1 base and J by 2 bases, with 3 bases between. Germline CDR1 and CDR2: SEHNR and FQNEAQ (reference sequence). There are 13 residues in the CDR3. The CDR3 sequence is CASSLVGNQPQHF. In DNA, the CDR3 is TGTGCCAGCAGCTTAGTCGGCAATCAGCCCCAGCATTTT.

This chain links TRBV5-4 with TRBJ2-3; 7 bases are a match to TRBD2. The V gene's germline CDR1 is SGHNT and CDR2 YYREEE (reference sequence). This CDR3 region has 17 residues. The ends lost 0 bases at V and 2 bases at J; junction bases unmatched: 9. CDR3 in DNA: TGTGCCAGCAGCTTGGGATCTTTAGCGGGCCTCACAGATACGCAGTATTTT. This encodes CASSLGSLAGLTDTQYF.

In this sample, this clone turned up once. The CDR3 here is CSIFDDRGAYGYTF. For the CDR3, the DNA is TGTTCCATCTTCGACGACAGGGGGGCCTATGGCTACACCTTC. The V and J genes are TRBV7-9 and TRBJ1-2, with 9 bases aligning to TRBD1. This CDR3 region has 14 residues. Looked up from germline, CDR1 is SEHNR and CDR2 is FQNEAQ (reference sequence).

This clone was observed a handful of times. J is TRBJ2-3 and V is TRBV27; maybe TRBD2 (5 bases). V shed 4 bases and J shed 4 bases, with 12 bases lying between them. The germline V gene has CDR1 MNHEY and CDR2 SMNVEV (reference sequence). This CDR3 region has 14 residues. The CDR3 DNA reads as TGTGCCAGCAGTTCATCCCTCGGGGCAGATACGCAGTATTTT. It specifies CASSSSLGADTQYF.